Listed here is a single T cell receptor (beta chain). The antigen is not known. After removal of 3 bases from V and 7 bases from J, the junction contained 12 bases not matched to a gene. Germline V gives CDR1 SGDLS, CDR2 YYNGEE. The CDR3 runs 15 residues. Donors gave 8.5 to 10 milliliters of peripheral blood apiece. Total RNA was isolated from each sample in quantities of at least 6 micrograms. The entry originates in a study of blood T cells in healthy people across ages. Study observations and caveats: Reliance upon unsorted PBMCs precluded definitive naive versus antigen-experienced comparison. With age, beta diversity per million T cells declined roughly linearly, significantly by around 43.

Through a sample-barcoded 5' primer and a J-beta primer mix, a second PCR was run for roughly 6 to 11 cycles. TCRdb processed the 5' RACE reads anew with MiXCR; each CDR3 protein has one entry. In the table there are roughly 700,000 distinct CDR3 sequences, 49% of which are singletons. The TCR was taken from a woman aged 55-69 years in good health. The chain joins TRBV9 to TRBJ2-5; TRBD1 aligns across 7 bases. The material sequenced was blood. The DNA for the CDR3 is TGTGCCAGCAGCGCACTTCTGGACAGGCAGGGGACCCAGTACTTC. Encoded protein: CASSALLDRQGTQYF.